Listed below are T cell receptor beta chains from one sample, sequenced in a study of blood T cells in healthy people across ages. TCRdb redid the calling of the 5' RACE reads with MiXCR, one entry per CDR3 protein. The table shows 800,000 to 1,000,000 distinct CDR3 sequences, with under 50% occurring only once. Sequenced input: blood. These receptor sequences come from a man aged 30 to 39 in good health. CDR3s include the opening cysteine and the closing phenylalanine or tryptophan. A D gene is named only where the DNA matches it firmly. The size field is filled for only some rows; it gives once, few, many or a size class.

D gene,clone size,V gene,J gene,CDR3 DNA,CDR3 protein
TRBD2,few,TRBV7-3,TRBJ2-1,TGTGCCAGCAGCTCCCCGCCTAGCGGGGGGGCGGGATCCTACAATGAGCAGTTCTTC,CASSSPPSGGAGSYNEQFF
TRBD1,-,TRBV10-3,TRBJ1-4,TGTGCCTCCCAGGGGGACCGAGCTAATGAAAAACTGTTTTTT,CASQGDRANEKLFF
-,-,TRBV6-5,TRBJ1-2,TGTGCCAGCGGTTCTGACTATGGCTACACCTTC,CASGSDYGYTF
TRBD1,-,TRBV15,TRBJ1-2,TGTGCCACCAGCGCGATAGACAGGGTAAACGGCTACACCTTC,CATSAIDRVNGYTF
TRBD1,many,TRBV20-1,TRBJ1-2,TGCAGTGCTCCCCTGAGGGCCGGGACAGGGCGTTCAAGATATGGCTACACCTTC,CSAPLRAGTGRSRYGYTF
TRBD1,-,TRBV7-9,TRBJ1-1,TGTGCCAGCAGGCCGGGACAGGGGATCGTATCTGAGGCTTTCTTT,CASRPGQGIVSEAFF
TRBD1,-,TRBV12-3/TRBV12-4,TRBJ2-3,TGTGCCAGCAGATTTTGGGGACAGGGTGGAGATACGCAGTATTTT,CASRFWGQGGDTQYF
-,few,TRBV6-5,TRBJ2-7,TGTGCCAGCAACGCCGGGACGGCAGTCTTCTACGAGCAGTACTTC,CASNAGTAVFYEQYF
TRBD2,few,TRBV28,TRBJ2-1,TGTGCCAGCCTGACCGGGACTAGCGGGGGGAGGGGGCAGTTCTTC,CASLTGTSGGRGQFF
-,few,TRBV4-3,TRBJ1-3,TGCGCCAGCAGCCAAGATACAGCCTCTGGAAACACCATATATTTT,CASSQDTASGNTIYF
TRBD1,many,TRBV24-1,TRBJ2-1,TGTGCCACCAGTGATTTTGAACAGGGGGCGCCGGGTGAGCAGTTCTTC,CATSDFEQGAPGEQFF
TRBD1,-,TRBV9,TRBJ2-5,TGTGCCGTAACCGGGACAGGGTTTAGAGAGCAGTACTTC,CAVTGTGFREQYF
-,-,TRBV12-3/TRBV12-4,TRBJ2-6,TGTGCCAGCAGTTTAACGGGAGCCCTAGTCTCTGGGGCCAACGTCCTGACTTTC,CASSLTGALVSGANVLTF
TRBD1,-,TRBV20-1,TRBJ1-2,TGCAGGGGGACAGGGGAGAACTATGGCTACACCTTC,CRGTGENYGYTF
TRBD1,-,TRBV5-7,TRBJ1-1,TGTGCCAGCAGCTTTTCCGCTGAGGGGGCCACTGAAGCTTTCTTT,CASSFSAEGATEAFF
-,few,TRBV28,TRBJ1-1,TGTGCCAGCAGTTTATGGGGACCCGGTGGCACTGAAGCTTTCTTT,CASSLWGPGGTEAFF
TRBD1,few,TRBV7-2,TRBJ2-7,TGTGCCAGCAGGGAAGACAGGGCCCACGAGCAGTACTTC,CASREDRAHEQYF
-,once,TRBV7-9,TRBJ2-5,TGTGCCAGCAGCTCCGACATACAGATTAACCAAGAGACCCAGTACTTC,CASSSDIQINQETQYF
-,-,TRBV12-5,TRBJ2-7,TGTGCTAGTGCCCCCGGTTTCGGAGTCTACGAGCAGTACTTC,CASAPGFGVYEQYF
-,-,TRBV5-1,TRBJ2-7,TGCGCCAGCAGCCCAAGCTCGGGCGGTGCTACCTACGAGCAGTACTTC,CASSPSSGGATYEQYF
-,-,TRBV12-5,TRBJ2-1,TGTGCTAGTGGTTCAGGGTACGAGCAGTTCTTC,CASGSGYEQFF
-,-,TRBV30,TRBJ1-2,TGTGCCTGGAGTGTCTGGCAGAACTATGGCTACACCTTC,CAWSVWQNYGYTF
-,-,TRBV7-2,TRBJ2-2,TGTGCCAGCAGCTCCGTTACTAGGACCGGGGAGCTGTTTTTT,CASSSVTRTGELFF
TRBD1,few,TRBV4-3,TRBJ2-7,TGCGCCAGCAGCCTTCGGACAGGGAACTCCTACGAGCAGTACTTC,CASSLRTGNSYEQYF
-,few,TRBV9,TRBJ2-3,TGTGCCAGCCGCCGGGGGCGGGGAGAAGATACGCAGTATTTT,CASRRGRGEDTQYF
-,few,TRBV5-1,TRBJ2-1,TGCGCCAGCAGCTTGGACCAGTACAATGAGCAGTTCTTC,CASSLDQYNEQFF
TRBD2,many,TRBV6-2/TRBV6-3,TRBJ2-3,TGTGCCAGCAGTTCGAAGCGGGGGAGCACAGATACGCAGTATTTT,CASSSKRGSTDTQYF
-,-,TRBV5-1,TRBJ2-5,TGCGCCAGCAGCTTCCAGCTCCTGGAGGGCCAAGAGACCCAGTACTTC,CASSFQLLEGQETQYF
-,-,TRBV27,TRBJ2-1,TGTGCCAGCAGTCCCGCGGGCCTACCCTACAATGAGCAGTTCTTC,CASSPAGLPYNEQFF
-,few,TRBV20-1,TRBJ1-5,TGCAGTGCTAGAATTGGCGGGGAATATCTCAATCAGCCCCAGCATTTT,CSARIGGEYLNQPQHF
-,-,TRBV6-5,TRBJ2-1,TGTGCCAGCAGTTACATCGCTAGCGATGAGCAGTTCTTC,CASSYIASDEQFF
TRBD1,-,TRBV5-6,TRBJ2-1,TGTGCCAGCAGCTCCGGGACAGGGCACAATGAGCAGTTCTTC,CASSSGTGHNEQFF
TRBD2,-,TRBV3-1,TRBJ2-5,TGTGCCAGCAGCCAAACGTCTAGCGGTAAAGAGACCCAGTACTTC,CASSQTSSGKETQYF
-,-,TRBV6-5,TRBJ2-4,TGTGCCAGCAAGGGAAGGGGGGCCAAAAACATTCAGTACTTC,CASKGRGAKNIQYF
-,-,TRBV12-3/TRBV12-4,TRBJ1-2,TGTGCCAGCAGTTCCTCGTGGCACGGAGACGGATACTATGGCTACACCTTC,CASSSSWHGDGYYGYTF
-,-,TRBV9,TRBJ2-7,TGTGCCAGCAGCGTAATGTACTCTCGCTCCTACGAGCAGTACTTC,CASSVMYSRSYEQYF
-,few,TRBV10-3,TRBJ2-5,TGTGCCATCGCCGGCGTGGCCCAAGAGACCCAGTACTTC,CAIAGVAQETQYF